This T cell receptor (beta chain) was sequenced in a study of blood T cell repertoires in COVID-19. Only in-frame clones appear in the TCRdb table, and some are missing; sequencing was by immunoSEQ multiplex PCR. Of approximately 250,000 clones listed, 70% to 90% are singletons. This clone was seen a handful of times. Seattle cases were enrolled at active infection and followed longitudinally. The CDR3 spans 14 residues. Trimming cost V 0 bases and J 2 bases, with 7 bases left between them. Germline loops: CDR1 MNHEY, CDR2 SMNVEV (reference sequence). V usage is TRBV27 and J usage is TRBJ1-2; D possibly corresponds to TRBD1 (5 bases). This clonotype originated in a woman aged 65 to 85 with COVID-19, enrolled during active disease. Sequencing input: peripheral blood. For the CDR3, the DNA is TGTGCCAGCAGTTTATCCGGGGGGAACTATGGCTACACCTTC. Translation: CASSLSGGNYGYTF.